In its sample, the clone carrying this T cell receptor beta chain was seen once. This specimen belongs to a study of blood T cell repertoires in COVID-19. Study-level background: From T cells, B-cell-depleted T cells, or PBMCs came the material, which was cDNA or gDNA.

Germline V CDR1 and CDR2: LNHDA, SQIVND (reference sequence). Trimming shortened V by 3 bases and J by 7 bases, and 12 bases separated the two germline ends. This CDR3 has 14 residues. Repertoires were generated with immunoSEQ multiplex PCR, while TCRdb's copy carries only in-frame clones and drops some. The sample includes about 220,000 clones, roughly 86% of them seen just once. The sequence derives from a woman between 50 and 59 years old with COVID-19, enrolled during active disease. Sequencing was performed on peripheral blood. The chain links TRBV19 to TRBJ1-4; D possibly corresponds to TRBD1 (5 bases). This chain's CDR3 is CASSIRGEGEKLFF. The CDR3, as DNA: TGTGCCAGTAGTATCCGAGGGGAGGGTGAAAAACTGTTTTTT.